Each of the 22 T cell receptor beta chains below was sequenced from the same sample in a study of regulatory T cells in long-lasting Graves disease (dated by TCRdb to the early 2020s). The library was obtained by multiplex PCR. This sample was sequenced with an Illumina HiSeq 4000. iRepertoire HTBI primers and Arm-PCR amplification of CDR3 regions were used to construct TCR beta libraries. TCRdb itself trimmed the public reads at Q25 with fastp, ran MiXCR and retained productive beta chains. Identical CDR3 proteins give one entry, which carries the most common genes and DNA. In all, the sample holds 360,000 or so distinct CDR3 sequences, and approximately 10% of those were seen once. The biggest ten clones account for approximately 17% of the sample. Taken with the paper, the label for time point translates to: newly diagnosed GD, antithyroid drugs for less than 3 months. For both TCR sequencing and RNA sequencing, RNA was extracted from PBMCs using TRIzol.

These records were also assigned to another study, of T cells in Graves' hyperthyroidism and ophthalmopathy.

Sequencing was performed on peripheral blood mononuclear cells (PBMCs), taken at new diagnosis, from a patient treated with antithyroid drugs. The source is a woman aged 18 to 35 with Graves disease. Donor details come from another sample of the same person, matched by shared clones.

This clonotype was seen at least ten times. The rearrangement links TRBV5-1 to TRBJ2-1; 7 bases agree with TRBD2. V lost 3 bases and J lost 4; bases outside the gene matches: 4. The CDR3 totals 14 residues. Germline loops: CDR1 SGHRS, CDR2 YFSETQ. The CDR3 DNA sequence: TGCGCCAGCAGCTCCGCGGGGGTATACAATGAGCAGTTCTTC. As protein: CASSSAGVYNEQFF. The full variable domain, its missing parts supplied by reference TRBV5-1 and TRBJ2-1, is KAGVTQTPRYLIKTRGQQVTLSCSPISGHRSVSWYQQTPGQGLQFLFEYFSETQRNKGNFPGRFSGRQFSNSRSEMNVSTLELGDSALYLCASSSAGVYNEQFFGPGTRLTVL.

This clonotype was seen a few times. This sequence joins TRBV7-2 and TRBJ1-6; D may be TRBD1 (5 bases). This CDR3 has 17 amino acids. V lost 6 bases to trimming and J lost 4 bases, with 19 bases between them. From germline, CDR1 is SGHTA and CDR2 FQGNSA. CDR3 nucleotides: TGTGCCAGCAGAGCCGGGGCCCAGTTCGAATATAATTCACCCCTCCACTTT. It translates to CASRAGAQFEYNSPLHF.

As for this clonotype: One base away lies a much larger clone, so this may be a sequencing read error. The chain couples TRBV9 to TRBJ2-1; 8 bases line up with TRBD2. The length of the CDR3 is 18 residues. Per the germline V gene, CDR1 is SGDLS and CDR2 is YYNGEE. The CDR3 DNA reads as TGTGCCGGCAGTCTAGGGCTAGCGGGCGCTAGCTCCTACAATGAGCAGTTCTTC. This codes for CAGSLGLAGASSYNEQFF. The variable domain in full, completed from reference TRBV9 and TRBJ2-1, reads DSGVTQTPKHLITATGQRVTLRCSPRSGDLSVYWYQQSLDQGLQFLIQYYNGEERAKGNILERFSAQQFPDLHSELNLSSLELGDSALYFCAGSLGLAGASSYNEQFFGPGTRLTVL.

The V gene is TRBV20-1, the J gene TRBJ2-3; the D gene could be TRBD1 or TRBD2 (5 bases each). Germline assignment: CDR1 DFQATT and CDR2 SNEGSKA (reference sequence). The length of the CDR3 is 14 residues. V lost 6 bases, J lost 2 bases, and 15 bases lay in between. The CDR3 region has the DNA TGCAGTGCCCGCCTAGGGACCAACACAGATACGCAGTATTTT. Its protein product is CSARLGTNTDTQYF.

V gene TRBV29-1 combines with J gene TRBJ2-5; no clear D gene. The germline gives CDR1 SQVTM, CDR2 ANQGSEA. There are 15 residues in the CDR3. CDR3 sequence: CNVTRPPRREETQYF. The CDR3 DNA reads as TGCAACGTCACCCGGCCGCCCCGAAGGGAAGAGACCCAGTACTTC.

This clonotype was picked up many times. The chain employs TRBV12-3 or TRBV12-4 and TRBJ1-1; the D is unclear. The CDR3 runs to 14 residues. V lost 6 bases and J lost 1, with 12 bases in between. This chain's CDR3 is CASSETYTNTEAFF. The CDR3 region has the DNA TGTGCCAGCAGCGAGACATATACGAACACTGAAGCTTTCTTT.

The sample holds many counts of this clonotype. The genes are TRBV2 and TRBJ1-4, with D possibly matching TRBD1 (5 bases). This CDR3 region has 12 residues. V lost 6 bases, J lost 7 bases, and 9 bases lay in between. Germline V gives CDR1 SNHLY, CDR2 FYNNEI. The CDR3 DNA follows: TGTGCCAGCAGCGAACAGGCTGAAAAACTGTTTTTT. Protein: CASSEQAEKLFF.

The gene calls are TRBV4-1 and TRBJ1-2, with 7 bases fitting TRBD1. Germline assignment: CDR1 MGHRA and CDR2 YSYEKL. The trim removed 4 bases at V and 8 bases at J, leaving 19 bases unmatched. CDR3 length: 17 amino acids. CDR3 amino acids: CASSPRALNRGHGGYTF. CDR3 nucleotide sequence: TGCGCCAGCAGCCCCCGCGCGTTGAACAGGGGCCATGGGGGCTACACCTTC.

This clonotype was counted ten times or more. In DNA form, the CDR3 reads TGTGCCAGCAGACAGACAGGACTGTTCGGCTACACCTTC. It specifies CASRQTGLFGYTF. The chain couples TRBV12-3 or TRBV12-4 to TRBJ1-2, with a weak D call TRBD1 (6 bases). This CDR3 has 13 residues. V was trimmed by 6 bases and J by 8 bases, leaving 16 bases between them.

J is TRBJ2-7 and V is TRBV28; TRBD2 matches at 14 bases. The CDR3 sequence is 19 residues long. V lost 3 bases to trimming and J lost 5 bases; unmatched junction nucleotides: 15. Germline CDR1 MDHEN, CDR2 SYDVKM. The DNA for the CDR3 is TGTGCCAGCAGTTTTCGTGTCGGGACTAGCGGGAGAGTGCCTGACGAGCAGTACTTC. This translates into CASSFRVGTSGRVPDEQYF.

This clonotype was recorded at least ten times. The chain combines TRBV6-2 or TRBV6-3 with TRBJ2-7, with D unresolved. This CDR3 comprises 20 residues. CDR1 and CDR2 from the germline V gene are MNHEY and SVGEGT. V shed 0 bases and J shed 1 base, with 25 bases lying between them. The CDR3 loop is CASSYSIYGPSDYVSYEQYF. CDR3 DNA sequence: TGTGCCAGCAGTTACTCGATTTATGGCCCCAGCGATTACGTATCCTACGAGCAGTACTTC.

This clonotype was counted many times. The V and J genes are TRBV28 and TRBJ2-1, with TRBD2 matching over 10 bases. Germline CDR1 is MDHEN and CDR2 is SYDVKM. Trimming took 8 bases from V and 0 from J; bases not matched to a gene: 10. CDR3 length equals 17 residues. CDR3 in amino acids: CASARTSGLGSYNEQFF. In nucleotides, the CDR3 is TGTGCCAGCGCCAGGACTAGCGGTCTTGGCTCCTACAATGAGCAGTTCTTC.

This clonotype appeared many times. The CDR3 bases are TGTGCCAGCAGCTTAGGCGAGGGTTCCTACGAGCAGTACGTC. Encoded protein: CASSLGEGSYEQYV. V gene TRBV7-6 combines with J gene TRBJ2-7; D might be TRBD2 (5 bases). In germline, CDR1 is SGHVS, CDR2 FNYEAQ. This CDR3 has 14 amino acids. Trimming took off 1 base at V and 1 base at J, with 8 bases between the two ends.

This clonotype was detected many times. The chain combines TRBV30 with TRBJ2-4; D assignment may be TRBD1 or TRBD2 (6 bases each). Trimming removed 0 bases at V and 9 bases at J, with 12 bases between. Germline CDR1 is GTSNPN and CDR2 is SVGIG (reference sequence). This CDR3 comprises 13 residues. As DNA, the CDR3 is TGTGCCTGGAGTGTAGGGGGGCTGAGCATTCAGTACTTC. This sequence encodes CAWSVGGLSIQYF.

This clonotype was seen many times. V is TRBV6-2 or TRBV6-3 and J is TRBJ2-3; D is ambiguous. The V and J ends lost 5 bases and 2 bases respectively, with 11 bases between them. The CDR3 consists of 14 residues. Germline V gene data show CDR1 as MNHEY and CDR2 as SVGEGT. CDR3 in DNA: TGTGCCAGCAGTCCGACTTATTTCACAGATACGCAGTATTTT. This codes for CASSPTYFTDTQYF.

Ten or more counts support this clonotype. The CDR3 loop is CSARGTRLAGGPNEQFF. In DNA form, the CDR3 reads TGCAGTGCTAGAGGAACCCGACTAGCGGGGGGGCCCAATGAGCAGTTCTTC. The chain couples TRBV20-1 to TRBJ2-1; 14 bases align to TRBD2. J lost 6 bases, V lost 1 base, and 8 bases had no gene match. CDR1 DFQATT and CDR2 SNEGSKA come from the germline V gene (reference sequence). The CDR3 contains 17 residues.

This clonotype was observed at least ten times. V gene TRBV3-1 combines with J gene TRBJ1-2; D gene ambiguous. Looked up from germline, CDR1 is LGHDT and CDR2 is YNNKEL (reference sequence). This CDR3 spans 14 amino acids. Trimming stripped 0 bases from V and 3 bases from J, with 8 bases between. For the CDR3, the DNA is TGTGCCAGCAGCCAAGATCGAGACTACTATGGCTACACCTTC. Translation: CASSQDRDYYGYTF.

This clonotype was counted at least ten times. The V call is TRBV15, the J call TRBJ2-1; 8 bases align to TRBD2. In germline, CDR1 is LNHNV, CDR2 YYDKDF (reference sequence). The CDR3 contains 17 residues. V dropped 3 bases and J dropped 4; count of bases not matched to a gene: 11. The DNA of the CDR3 is TGTGCCACCAGCAGTTGGGGGGCGGGAGGAGCATACAATGAGCAGTTCTTC. Protein: CATSSWGAGGAYNEQFF.

The chain combines TRBV7-2 with TRBJ2-1, with 7 bases aligning to TRBD2. CDR1 and CDR2 from the germline V gene are SGHTA and FQGNSA. The junction had 5 bases not matched to a gene; V was cut back by 6 bases and J by 0 bases. This CDR3 is built from 15 residues. CDR3 sequence (DNA): TGTGCCAGCAGTCCGACTAGCAGCTCCTACAATGAGCAGTTCTTC. Translating it yields CASSPTSSSYNEQFF.

This clonotype was counted ten times or more. The chain joins TRBV2 to TRBJ2-2; 7 bases line up with TRBD2. Germline lookup yields CDR1 SNHLY and CDR2 FYNNEI. The CDR3 has 17 amino acids. V dropped 2 bases and J dropped 3; count of bases not matched to a gene: 9. CDR3 sequence: CASSETSAEVDTGELFF. The CDR3 DNA follows: TGTGCCAGCAGTGAAACTAGCGCGGAGGTCGACACCGGGGAGCTGTTTTTT.

This clonotype was seen many times. The rearrangement joins TRBV3-1 to TRBJ2-7; D is unresolved. The germline CDR1 and CDR2 sequences are LGHDT and YNNKEL (reference sequence). The CDR3 totals 13 residues. V shed 4 bases and J shed 4 bases, with 11 bases lying between them. CDR3 nucleotides: TGTGCCAGCAGCCTAGTTTTAGGATACGAGCAGTACTTC. This encodes CASSLVLGYEQYF.

At least ten counts were recorded for this clonotype. V is TRBV5-5 and J is TRBJ2-7; weak D call: TRBD2 (6 bases). Germline V gene lookup returns CDR1 SGHKS and CDR2 YYEKEE (reference sequence). V dropped 4 bases and J dropped 6 bases, with 14 bases sitting between them. The CDR3 is made up of 13 amino acids. CDR3 DNA sequence: TGTGCCAGCAGCCGGGGGTTGGGCGGCGAGCAGTACGTC. This encodes CASSRGLGGEQYV.